This T cell receptor beta chain stems from a study of T cell repertoires and Cas9 in healthy adults (dated by TCRdb to between 2018 and 2020). Concerning the study at large: Within the CD4 and CD8 compartments, SpCas9-reactive T cells were assessed for multi-effector potency, cytotoxicity and lineage determination. The study examined preexisting T cell immunity against the Streptococcus pyogenes Cas9 nuclease (SpCas9) used in CRISPR gene editing.

Libraries were prepared through the immunoSEQ multiplex PCR assay. TCRdb limited this immuneACCESS table to in-frame rearrangements with V and J called. A share of clones is missing; checked studies link under half to unresolved V genes, and the rest is unexplained. The sample data list about 15,000 clones, and roughly 90% of these were observed just once. The top ten constitute over 2% of the sample. Healthy humans served as the donors. Results and caveats for the whole study, not just this receptor: In vitro, the proliferation and function of SpCas9-reactive effector T cells were reported to be mitigated by SpCas9-reactive regulatory T cells.

The CDR3 starts with the cysteine, ends with the phenylalanine, and has 17 residues. The CDR3 DNA has 51 bases and is translated from base 1. V and J lose 1 base and 10 bases, and a span of 21 bases separates them. CDR1 and CDR2 were assigned from the germline V gene as SGHDT and YYEEEE. This clone occurred once. Its antigen has not been determined. No much larger clone is present one base from it, and per-base qualities are unavailable. This chain is built from TRBV5-6 and TRBJ1-6; the D gene identity is not certain. The receptor comes from a human donor in good health. Sequenced material: Tregs (CD4+, CD25+, CD127-, CD137-, CD154-) from PBMCs; culture status not recorded. The CDR3 protein: CASSLLSTVGPRSPLHF. The bases are TGTGCCAGCAGCTTGCTATCGACTGTCGGTCCCCGCTCACCCCTCCACTTT.